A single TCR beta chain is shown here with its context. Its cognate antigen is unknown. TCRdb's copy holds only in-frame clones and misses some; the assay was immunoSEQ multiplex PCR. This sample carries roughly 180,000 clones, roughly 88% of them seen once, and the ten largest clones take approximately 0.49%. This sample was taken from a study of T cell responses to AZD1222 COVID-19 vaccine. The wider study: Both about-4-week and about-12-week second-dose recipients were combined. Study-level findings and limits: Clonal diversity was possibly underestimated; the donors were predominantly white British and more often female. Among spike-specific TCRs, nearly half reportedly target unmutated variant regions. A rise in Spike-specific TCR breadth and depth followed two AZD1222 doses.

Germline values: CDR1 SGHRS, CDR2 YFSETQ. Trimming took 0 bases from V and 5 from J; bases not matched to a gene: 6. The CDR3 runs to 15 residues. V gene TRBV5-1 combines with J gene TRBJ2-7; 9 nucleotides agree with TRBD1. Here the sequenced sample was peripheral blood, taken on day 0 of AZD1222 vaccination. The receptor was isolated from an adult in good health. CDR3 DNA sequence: TGCGCCAGCAGCTTGGTCGGGACAGGGTCTGACGAGCAGTACTTC. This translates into CASSLVGTGSDEQYF. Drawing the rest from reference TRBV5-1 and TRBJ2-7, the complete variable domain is KAGVTQTPRYLIKTRGQQVTLSCSPISGHRSVSWYQQTPGQGLQFLFEYFSETQRNKGNFPGRFSGRQFSNSRSEMNVSTLELGDSALYLCASSLVGTGSDEQYFGPGTRLTVT.